The next 3 T cell receptor beta chains were all read from a single sample in a study of T cell responses to AZD1222 COVID-19 vaccine (dated by TCRdb to the early 2020s). The protocol used for the library was the immunoSEQ multiplex PCR assay. TCRdb limited this immuneACCESS table to in-frame rearrangements with V and J called. A share of clones is missing; checked studies link under half to unresolved V genes, and the rest is unexplained. The sample data list 100,000 to 150,000 clones, and 80% to 90% of these were observed just once. The ten largest make up around 1.5% of the sample. What the time point label conveys for this sample: baseline before first vaccination. The specimen was peripheral blood, collected on day 0 of AZD1222 vaccination. Every receptor here comes from an adult in good health.

This chain joins TRBV20-1 and TRBJ1-3, with unresolved D. Germline V gives CDR1 DFQATT, CDR2 SNEGSKA (reference sequence). CDR3 length equals 13 residues. Between the trimmed V and J ends, which lost 3 bases and 0 bases, there was a span of 6 bases. CDR3 loop: CSASRSSGNTIYF. The CDR3, as DNA: TGCAGTGCTAGTCGTTCCTCTGGAAACACCATATATTTT.

The chain recombines TRBV18 with TRBJ2-3; no firm D call. Germline CDR1 KGHSH, CDR2 LQKENI. Trimming took 0 bases from V and 2 from J, leaving 6 bases between them. The CDR3 totals 14 residues. The CDR3 here is CASSPPSATDTQYF. The DNA for the CDR3 is TGTGCCAGCTCACCACCCTCCGCCACAGATACGCAGTATTTT.

V and J are TRBV7-3 and TRBJ2-1; TRBD1 is a possible D gene (7 bases). CDR1 is SGHTA, CDR2 FQGTGA, per germline. V was clipped by 1 base and J by 3 bases, with 10 bases between them. This CDR3 is 15 amino acids long. The CDR3 sequence is CASSLRQGGYNEQFF. CDR3 sequence (DNA): TGTGCCAGCAGCTTAAGACAGGGAGGCTACAATGAGCAGTTCTTC.